The 8 T cell receptor beta chains listed next were all sequenced from one sample in a study of cytomegalovirus exposure and HLA in healthy donors. The PCR employed 60 Vbeta primers together with 13 Jbeta primers. Method: immunoSEQ multiplex PCR; TCRdb's copy keeps in-frame clones and lacks some. The table has some 190,000 clones, 80% seen once; the top ten hold roughly 2%. The specimen was PBMCs. The receptors come from a woman between 25 and 40 years old in good health and CMV-seronegative.

The rearrangement joins TRBV30 to TRBJ1-2; D is possibly TRBD1 (5 bases). Trimming took off 7 bases at V and 8 bases at J, with 17 bases between the two ends. The CDR3 is 12 amino acids. Germline CDR1 and CDR2: GTSNPN and SVGIG (reference sequence). The CDR3 reads CAFYYRPRGYTF. The CDR3 nucleotides read TGTGCCTTTTACTACAGGCCGAGGGGCTACACCTTC.

The CDR3 nucleotides are TGTGCCAGCAGCTTAGGAAGTAGCGCGGACTATGGCTACACCTTC. It is translated as CASSLGSSADYGYTF. The J gene is TRBJ1-2, the V gene TRBV6-4; unclear D gene. Germline V gene lookup returns CDR1 MRHNA and CDR2 SNTAGT. Trimming took 6 bases from V and 3 from J, leaving 17 bases between them. There are 15 residues in the CDR3.

The chain has TRBV30 and TRBJ1-2, with D maybe TRBD1 (6 bases). The germline gives CDR1 GTSNPN, CDR2 SVGIG (reference sequence). The CDR3 has 14 residues. CDR3 nucleotide sequence: TGTGTCCTGGGGGCAGGGGTGCCTAACTATGGCTACACCTTC. Residues: CVLGAGVPNYGYTF.

The genes are TRBV19 and TRBJ1-2; D is possibly TRBD1 (5 bases). Trimming stripped 5 bases from V and 1 base from J, with 14 bases between. CDR3 length: 15 amino acids. Germline lookup yields CDR1 LNHDA and CDR2 SQIVND (reference sequence). The CDR3 coding sequence is TGTGCCAGTAGTCCCGACAGCCTAAATAACTATGGCTACACCTTC. Translated, it gives CASSPDSLNNYGYTF.

CDR3 in amino acids: CASSRDREEDEKLFF. CDR3 in DNA: TGTGCCAGCAGCCGGGACAGGGAAGAGGATGAAAAACTGTTTTTT. V and J are TRBV7-2 and TRBJ1-4, with 9 bases lining up with TRBD1. CDR3 size: 15 residues. J lost 6 bases, V lost 5 bases, and 7 bases had no gene match. The germline gives CDR1 SGHTA, CDR2 FQGNSA.

The rearrangement joins TRBV2 to TRBJ2-5; 10 bases agree with TRBD2. The trim removed 4 bases at V and 4 bases at J, leaving 3 bases unmatched. Germline values: CDR1 SNHLY, CDR2 FYNNEI. This CDR3 is built from 14 residues. The CDR3 nucleotides are TGTGCCAGCAGTGGAGCGGGGGGGCGAGAGACCCAGTACTTC. This sequence encodes CASSGAGGRETQYF.

This CDR3 reads CASSLAVTKAFF. CDR3 sequence (DNA): TGTGCCAGCAGCTTGGCCGTAACTAAAGCTTTCTTT. V gene TRBV5-6 combines with J gene TRBJ1-1; D is unresolved. This CDR3 has 12 amino acids. CDR1 and CDR2 from the germline V gene are SGHDT and YYEEEE. The V and J ends lost 0 bases and 9 bases respectively, with 9 bases between them. Full variable domain (outside the CDR3, taken from reference TRBV5-6 and TRBJ1-1): DAGVTQSPTHLIKTRGQQVTLRCSPKSGHDTVSWYQQALGQGPQFIFQYYEEEERQRGNFPDRFSGHQFPNYSSELNVNALLLGDSALYLCASSLAVTKAFFGQGTRLTVV.

This clone occurred once. The V call is TRBV19, the J call TRBJ2-2, with D unresolved. CDR1 is LNHDA and CDR2 is SQIVND in the germline V gene (reference sequence). The CDR3 has 14 residues. The ends were cut back, 5 bases at V and 1 base at J, with 8 bases in the middle. CDR3 in DNA: TGTGCCAGTAGTGCCCGACAGAACACCGGGGAGCTGTTTTTT. This encodes CASSARQNTGELFF.